These 20 T cell receptor beta chains were all obtained from the same sample, sequenced in a study of blood T cell repertoires in COVID-19. Method: immunoSEQ multiplex PCR; TCRdb's copy keeps in-frame clones and lacks some. The sample yields under 150,000 clones, 60% to 85% seen once. Sequencing was performed on peripheral blood. The receptors derive from a woman aged 80 or over with active or convalescent COVID-19.

This sequence joins TRBV19 and TRBJ1-4; TRBD1 is a possible D gene (6 bases). V was cut by 3 bases and J by 4 bases, with 12 bases left in between. In germline, CDR1 is LNHDA, CDR2 SQIVND (reference sequence). The CDR3 is 15 residues long. The DNA of the CDR3 is TGTGCCAGTAGTATCAGTGGGACACGTAATGAAAAACTGTTTTTT. Amino acid sequence: CASSISGTRNEKLFF. The variable domain in full, with the rest retrieved from reference TRBV19 and TRBJ1-4, is DGGITQSPKYLFRKEGQNVTLSCEQNLNHDAMYWYRQDPGQGLRLIYYSQIVNDFQKGDIAEGYSVSREKKESFPLTVTSAQKNPTAFYLCASSISGTRNEKLFFGSGTQLSVL.

This clone has ten or more counts. The rearrangement links TRBV7-8 to TRBJ1-1; D gene uncertain. Per the germline V gene, CDR1 is SGHVS and CDR2 is FQNEAQ. The CDR3 runs to 14 residues. Trimming pared 5 bases from V and 1 base from J, leaving 11 bases between. CDR3 in DNA: TGTGCCAGCAGCCCAGGACTGACGAACACTGAAGCTTTCTTT. It codes for CASSPGLTNTEAFF.

The chain links TRBV12-3 or TRBV12-4 to TRBJ2-3, with TRBD1 identical over 7 bases. J was trimmed by 2 bases and V by 9 bases; bases with no gene match: 5. This CDR3 comprises 13 residues. CDR3 sequence (DNA): TGTGCCAGTCAACAGGGGACCACAGATACGCAGTATTTT. This gives the protein CASQQGTTDTQYF.

The chain couples TRBV5-4 to TRBJ2-5; 13 positions match TRBD2. CDR3 size: 15 residues. Losses at the gene ends were 6 bases for V and 5 bases for J; bases not matched to a gene: 7. Germline CDR1 reads SGHNT; CDR2 reads YYREEE (reference sequence). This CDR3 reads CASKLAGGSGETQYF. The CDR3 DNA reads as TGTGCCAGCAAACTAGCGGGGGGGTCGGGGGAGACCCAGTACTTC.

This clone showed up just a few times. The chain joins TRBV4-3 to TRBJ1-6; D is perhaps TRBD1 (6 bases). V was trimmed by 4 bases and J by 6 bases, leaving 13 bases between them. CDR3 length: 15 residues. Per germline, CDR1 LGHNA and CDR2 YSLEER. DNA for the CDR3: TGCGCCAGCAGCCCTTTTGCAGGGGTTAATTCACCCCTCCACTTT. It specifies CASSPFAGVNSPLHF.

This clone was counted between two and nine times. The chain joins TRBV7-9 to TRBJ2-7; perhaps TRBD2 as D (5 bases). The CDR3 is 13 residues long. Trimming left V 5 bases short and J 2 bases short, with 10 bases between. Germline assignment: CDR1 SEHNR and CDR2 FQNEAQ (reference sequence). The CDR3 nucleotides read TGTGCCAGCAGCCCGACGACTACCTACGAGCAGTACTTC. This gives the protein CASSPTTTYEQYF.

This chain joins TRBV7-2 and TRBJ2-7, with TRBD1 matching 8 bases. The germline V gene has CDR1 SGHTA and CDR2 FQGNSA. The trim removed 4 bases at V and 3 bases at J, leaving 8 bases unmatched. CDR3 length: 15 amino acids. Here the CDR3 DNA reads TGTGCCAGCAGCTCTCGGGGGACAGGACTCTACGAGCAGTACTTC. Encoded protein: CASSSRGTGLYEQYF.

A few counts support this clone. This chain links TRBV5-3 with TRBJ1-3; weak D call: TRBD1 (5 bases). TRBV5-3 is filed as an ORF, its function uncertain. V was pared by 4 bases and J by 1 base, with 15 bases between. CDR3 size: 16 residues. In DNA, the CDR3 is TGTGCCAGAAGCCCGTGGCTCGGGGGATCTGGAAACACCATATATTTT. Encoded protein: CARSPWLGGSGNTIYF.

This clone was seen only once. The chain carries TRBV2 and TRBJ1-4; tentatively, D is TRBD1 (6 bases). Germline CDR1 is SNHLY and CDR2 is FYNNEI. Trimming removed 7 bases at V and 5 bases at J, with 20 bases between. This CDR3 is 16 amino acids long. The CDR3 is CASTKSRQAINEKLFF. The DNA for the CDR3 is TGTGCCAGCACTAAGTCTAGACAGGCCATAAATGAAAAACTGTTTTTT.

This clone was seen only once. The chain employs TRBV30 and TRBJ1-6, with 7 bases identical to TRBD1. The CDR3 covers 18 residues. The ends lost 2 bases at V and 0 bases at J; junction bases unmatched: 10. The germline V gene has CDR1 GTSNPN and CDR2 SVGIG (reference sequence). CDR3 in amino acids: CAWSRGRGGSSYNSPLHF. CDR3 coding DNA: TGTGCCTGGAGTAGGGGGAGAGGGGGCAGCTCCTATAATTCACCCCTCCACTTT.

V and J are TRBV7-9 and TRBJ2-1; D is possibly TRBD1 (6 bases). Deletions cut 2 bases from V and 0 bases from J, with 14 bases between. The length of the CDR3 is 17 residues. Per the germline V gene, CDR1 is SEHNR and CDR2 is FQNEAQ (reference sequence). CDR3: CASSLSRGGYSYNEQFF. Written as DNA, the CDR3 is TGTGCCAGCAGCTTATCGCGTGGGGGCTACTCCTACAATGAGCAGTTCTTC.

The chain employs TRBV6-4 and TRBJ2-1; 10 bases align to TRBD2. V was clipped by 6 bases and J by 7 bases; unmatched bases: 9. CDR1 is MRHNA, CDR2 SNTAGT, per germline. The CDR3 has 15 residues. In nucleotides, the CDR3 is TGTGCCAGCAGGGCATTAGCGGGGGGATCTAATGAGCAGTTCTTC. Amino acid sequence: CASRALAGGSNEQFF.

The genes are TRBV5-6 and TRBJ2-2; possible D gene TRBD2, 6 bases. Germline V gene sequence: CDR1 SGHDT, CDR2 YYEEEE. The V end was cut by 4 bases, the J end by 5 bases, with 18 bases between. CDR3 length: 16 amino acids. CDR3: CASSGKTRRITGELFF. The CDR3 bases are TGTGCCAGCAGCGGTAAGACTAGGCGAATAACCGGGGAGCTGTTTTTT.

This sequence joins TRBV5-1 and TRBJ2-3; D gene unclear. Trimming left V 4 bases short and J 1 base short, with 10 bases between. CDR3 length: 14 amino acids. Germline V gene sequence: CDR1 SGHRS, CDR2 YFSETQ. The CDR3 is CASSPESGTDTQYF. The CDR3 DNA reads TGCGCCAGCAGCCCCGAAAGCGGCACAGATACGCAGTATTTT.

V usage is TRBV5-1 and J usage is TRBJ2-1; D uncertain. CDR1 is SGHRS and CDR2 is YFSETQ in the germline V gene. There are 13 residues in the CDR3. Between the trimmed V and J ends, which lost 3 bases and 10 bases, there was a span of 14 bases. CDR3 DNA: TGCGCCAGCAGCTATTATAGTGGTTCGGAGCAGTTCTTC. It specifies CASSYYSGSEQFF.

This clone has a single count. V and J are TRBV5-1 and TRBJ2-2; 9 nucleotides line up with TRBD2. V was pared by 4 bases and J by 4 bases, with 5 bases of the junction left unmatched. Per germline, CDR1 SGHRS and CDR2 YFSETQ. The CDR3 contains 15 residues. CDR3 nucleotide sequence: TGCGCCAGCAGCCCTAGCGGGGCCGTCACCGGGGAGCTGTTTTTT. It encodes CASSPSGAVTGELFF.

V is TRBV7-9 and J is TRBJ1-2, with D tentatively TRBD1 (6 bases). This CDR3 contains 14 residues. V lost 5 bases to trimming and J lost 7 bases, with 17 bases between them. Germline V gives CDR1 SEHNR, CDR2 FQNEAQ (reference sequence). The CDR3, as DNA: TGTGCCAGCAGCGTGGGAGGGGGGCAAAGTGGCTACACCTTC. Translating gives CASSVGGGQSGYTF.

The count of this clone is one. This chain joins TRBV5-1 and TRBJ2-4; D perhaps matches TRBD2 (6 bases). Trimming left V 0 bases short and J 7 bases short, with 14 bases between. The germline V gene has CDR1 SGHRS and CDR2 YFSETQ. CDR3 length equals 15 residues. The CDR3 loop is CASSLAASDPNIQYF. Written as DNA, the CDR3 is TGCGCCAGCAGCTTGGCCGCTAGCGACCCCAACATTCAGTACTTC.

The chain carries TRBV7-8 and TRBJ2-1; 7 bases match TRBD1. Germline V gene lookup returns CDR1 SGHVS and CDR2 FQNEAQ. With V trimmed by 4 bases and J by 6 bases, 9 bases remained unmatched. CDR3 length: 15 amino acids. Here the CDR3 DNA reads TGTGCCAGCAGCTCCCGTGGACAGGAAGGCAATGAGCAGTTCTTC. It yields the protein CASSSRGQEGNEQFF.

This clone was detected a few times. The chain is built from TRBV11-2 and TRBJ1-2; D is unresolved. V was shortened by 5 bases and J by 4 bases, with 8 bases between the two germline ends. The CDR3 extends over 12 amino acids. Looked up from germline, CDR1 is SGHAT and CDR2 is FQNNGV. CDR3 sequence (DNA): TGTGCCAGCAGCCCAGCGAGCTATGGCTACACCTTC. As protein: CASSPASYGYTF.